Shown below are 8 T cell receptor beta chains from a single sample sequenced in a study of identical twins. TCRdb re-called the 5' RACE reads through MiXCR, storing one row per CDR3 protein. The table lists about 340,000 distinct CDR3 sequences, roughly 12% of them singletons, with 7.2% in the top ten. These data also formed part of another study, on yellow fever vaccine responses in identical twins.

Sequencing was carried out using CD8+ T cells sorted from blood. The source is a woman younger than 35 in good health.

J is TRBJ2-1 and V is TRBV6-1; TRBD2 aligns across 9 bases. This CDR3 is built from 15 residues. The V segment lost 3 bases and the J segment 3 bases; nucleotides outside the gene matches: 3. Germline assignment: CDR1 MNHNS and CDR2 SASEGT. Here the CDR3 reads CASSDLAGDYNEQFF. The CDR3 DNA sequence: TGTGCCAGCAGTGATTTAGCGGGGGACTACAATGAGCAGTTCTTC.

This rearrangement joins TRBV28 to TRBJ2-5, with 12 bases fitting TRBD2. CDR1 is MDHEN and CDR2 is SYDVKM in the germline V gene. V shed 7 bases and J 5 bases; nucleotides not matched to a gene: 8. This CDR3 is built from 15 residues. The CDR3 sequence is CASNPRTSGIETQYF. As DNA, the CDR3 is TGTGCCAGCAACCCTAGGACTAGCGGGATCGAGACCCAGTACTTC.

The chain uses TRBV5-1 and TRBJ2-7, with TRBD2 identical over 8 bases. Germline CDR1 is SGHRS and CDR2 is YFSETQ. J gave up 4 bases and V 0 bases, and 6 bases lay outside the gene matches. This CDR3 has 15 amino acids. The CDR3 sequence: CASSLDPGGSYEQYF. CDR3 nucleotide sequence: TGCGCCAGCAGCTTGGATCCGGGAGGGAGTTACGAGCAGTACTTC.

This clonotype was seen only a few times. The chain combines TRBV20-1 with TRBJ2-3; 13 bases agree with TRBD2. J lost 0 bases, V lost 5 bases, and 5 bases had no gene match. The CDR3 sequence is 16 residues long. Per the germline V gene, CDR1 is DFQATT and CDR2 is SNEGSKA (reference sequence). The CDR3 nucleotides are TGCAGTGCTCCGGGACTAGCGGGGATGAGCACAGATACGCAGTATTTT. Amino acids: CSAPGLAGMSTDTQYF.

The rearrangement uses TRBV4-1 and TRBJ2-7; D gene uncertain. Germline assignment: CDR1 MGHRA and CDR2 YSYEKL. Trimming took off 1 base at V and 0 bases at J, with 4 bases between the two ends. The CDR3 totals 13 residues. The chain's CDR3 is CASSQGPSYEQYV. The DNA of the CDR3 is TGCGCCAGCAGCCAAGGACCCTCCTACGAGCAGTACGTC.

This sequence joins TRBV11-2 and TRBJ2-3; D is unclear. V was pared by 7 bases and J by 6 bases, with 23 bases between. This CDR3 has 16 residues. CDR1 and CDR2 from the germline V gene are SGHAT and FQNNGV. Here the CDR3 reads CASTPRAGAHMDTQYF. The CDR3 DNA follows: TGTGCCAGCACCCCTAGGGCAGGAGCCCACATGGATACGCAGTATTTT. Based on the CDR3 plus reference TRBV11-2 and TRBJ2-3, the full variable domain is EAGVAQSPRYKIIEKRQSVAFWCNPISGHATLYWYQQILGQGPKLLIQFQNNGVVDDSQLPKDRFSAERLKGVDSTLKIQPAKLEDSAVYLCASTPRAGAHMDTQYFGPGTRLTVL.

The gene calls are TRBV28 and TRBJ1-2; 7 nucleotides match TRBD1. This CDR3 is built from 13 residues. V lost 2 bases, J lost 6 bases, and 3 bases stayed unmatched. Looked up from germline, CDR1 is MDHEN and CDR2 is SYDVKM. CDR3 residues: CASSLVDRDGYTF. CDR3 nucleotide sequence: TGTGCCAGCAGTTTAGTAGACAGGGATGGCTACACCTTC.

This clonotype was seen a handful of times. The CDR3 bases are TGCGCCAGCAGCCAAGCCGACGGGAGCCTCGCCTACGAGCAGTACTTC. Its protein is CASSQADGSLAYEQYF. The chain links TRBV4-1 to TRBJ2-7; D may be TRBD2 (6 bases). The CDR3 consists of 16 residues. Deletions cut 1 base from V and 2 bases from J, with 15 bases between. The germline V gene encodes CDR1 MGHRA and CDR2 YSYEKL.